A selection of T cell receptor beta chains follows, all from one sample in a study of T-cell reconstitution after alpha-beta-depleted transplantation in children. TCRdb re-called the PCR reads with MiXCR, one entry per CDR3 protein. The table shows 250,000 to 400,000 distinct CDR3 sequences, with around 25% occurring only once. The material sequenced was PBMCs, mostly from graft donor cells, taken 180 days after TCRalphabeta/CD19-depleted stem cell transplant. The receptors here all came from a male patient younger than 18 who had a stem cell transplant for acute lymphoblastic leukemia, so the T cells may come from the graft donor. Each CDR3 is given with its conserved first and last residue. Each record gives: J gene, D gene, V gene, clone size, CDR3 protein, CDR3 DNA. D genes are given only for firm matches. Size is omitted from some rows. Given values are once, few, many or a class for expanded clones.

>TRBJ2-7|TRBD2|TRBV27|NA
CASSPGLAVIYEQYF
TGTGCCAGCAGCCCTGGACTAGCGGTGATCTACGAGCAGTACTTC
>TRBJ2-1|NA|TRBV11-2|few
CASSETRWYNEQFF
TGTGCCAGCAGCGAAACCCGATGGTACAATGAGCAGTTCTTC
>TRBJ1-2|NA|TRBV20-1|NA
CSASPTGSYTF
TGCAGTGCTAGCCCAACAGGGAGCTACACCTTC
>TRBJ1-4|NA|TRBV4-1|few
CASTAGPGKREKLFF
TGCGCCAGCACAGCGGGGCCAGGGAAGAGGGAAAAACTGTTTTTT
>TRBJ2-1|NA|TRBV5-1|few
CASSLAERDRNEQFF
TGCGCCAGCAGCTTGGCCGAAAGGGATCGCAATGAGCAGTTCTTC
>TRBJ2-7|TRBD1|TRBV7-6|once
CASSPEDRTGSISEQYF
TGTGCCAGCAGCCCCGAGGACAGGACAGGGTCGATAAGCGAGCAGTACTTC
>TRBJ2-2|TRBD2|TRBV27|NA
CASSPTAGGIAGELFF
TGTGCCAGCAGCCCAACAGCGGGAGGCATCGCCGGGGAGCTGTTTTTT
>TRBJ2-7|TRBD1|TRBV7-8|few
CASSLRKIGTGVYEQYF
TGTGCCAGCAGCTTACGGAAAATCGGGACAGGGGTGTACGAGCAGTACTTC
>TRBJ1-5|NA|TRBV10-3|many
CAISHFASNQPQHF
TGTGCCATCAGCCACTTCGCCAGCAATCAGCCCCAGCATTTT
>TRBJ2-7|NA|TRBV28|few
CASKRRDTTLEQYF
TGTGCCAGCAAACGCCGGGACACCACACTCGAGCAGTACTTC
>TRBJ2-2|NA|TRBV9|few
CASSVDPGLGELFF
TGTGCCAGCAGCGTAGATCCGGGTTTAGGGGAGCTGTTTTTT
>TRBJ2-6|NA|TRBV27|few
CASSFSGLSPLSGANVLTF
TGTGCCAGCAGTTTTTCCGGACTATCCCCCCTCTCTGGGGCCAACGTCCTGACTTTC
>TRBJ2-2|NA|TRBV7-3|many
CASSPSWGNTDTGELFF
TGTGCCAGCAGCCCCTCCTGGGGGAACACCGACACCGGGGAGCTGTTTTTT
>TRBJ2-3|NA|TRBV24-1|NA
CATSDWLRRAGGDTQYF
TGTGCCACCAGTGATTGGTTACGTCGCGCAGGCGGGGATACGCAGTATTTT
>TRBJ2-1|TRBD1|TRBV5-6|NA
CASSLAGQGSFLEQFF
TGTGCCAGCAGCTTGGCGGGACAGGGGTCCTTCCTTGAGCAGTTCTTC
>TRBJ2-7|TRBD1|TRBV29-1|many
CSVADRGGSYEQYF
TGCAGCGTGGCGGACAGGGGCGGATCCTACGAGCAGTACTTC
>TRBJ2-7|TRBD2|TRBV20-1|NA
CSAVGDYLYEQYF
TGCAGTGCAGTAGGGGACTATTTATACGAGCAGTACTTC
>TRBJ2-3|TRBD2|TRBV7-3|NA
CASSLTRLAGGTDTQYF
TGTGCCAGCAGCTTAACGCGCCTAGCGGGAGGCACAGATACGCAGTATTTT
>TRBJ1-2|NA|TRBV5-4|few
CASSPSRGNYGYTF
TGTGCCAGCAGCCCGTCGAGGGGTAACTATGGCTACACCTTC
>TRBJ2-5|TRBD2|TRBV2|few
CASSEAGGGGETQYF
TGTGCCAGCAGTGAAGCCGGCGGCGGGGGAGAGACCCAGTACTTC
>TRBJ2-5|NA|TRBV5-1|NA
CASGFPGTQETQYF
TGCGCCAGCGGCTTCCCGGGAACGCAAGAGACCCAGTACTTC
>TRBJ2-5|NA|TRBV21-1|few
CASSNETGPQETQYF
TGTGCCAGCAGCAATGAGACGGGACCACAAGAGACCCAGTACTTC
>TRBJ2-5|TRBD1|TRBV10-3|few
CAISYPTGGHQETQYF
TGTGCCATCAGTTATCCTACAGGGGGCCACCAAGAGACCCAGTACTTC
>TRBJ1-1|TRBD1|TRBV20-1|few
CSARGTGGEVRELTEAFF
TGCAGTGCTAGAGGGACAGGGGGCGAAGTTCGTGAGTTAACTGAAGCTTTCTTT
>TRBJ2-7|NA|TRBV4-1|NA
CASSQDLRTIRKQYF
TGCGCCAGCAGCCAAGATCTAAGGACTATTAGGAAGCAGTACTTC
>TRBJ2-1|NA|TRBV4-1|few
CASNLNGRQKNNEQFF
TGCGCCAGCAACCTAAACGGAAGACAGAAAAACAATGAGCAGTTCTTC
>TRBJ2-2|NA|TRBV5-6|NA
CASSFFIRGTNTGELFF
TGTGCCAGCAGCTTTTTTATTCGGGGTACGAACACCGGGGAGCTGTTTTTT